The table lists the clone carrying this T cell receptor beta chain with a count of one. No antigen is known for it. The sample is drawn from a study of cytomegalovirus exposure and HLA in healthy donors. Study-level results: The classifier reportedly diagnosed cytomegalovirus status with high specificity and sensitivity.

Libraries were prepared by immunoSEQ multiplex PCR; TCRdb keeps only in-frame clonotypes and omits some of them. The repertoire holds over 150,000 clones, 75% to 90% seen once, with about 2.3% in the top ten. Germline CDR1 is KGHSH and CDR2 is LQKENI. The length of the CDR3 is 18 residues. V shed 3 bases, J shed 1 base, and the junction held 13 bases outside the gene matches. While the first cohort had 650 to 850 subjects, the donors belonged to the separate validation cohort of 100 to 150 subjects. This sequence joins TRBV18 and TRBJ1-1, with 8 bases that match TRBD1. The sequencing sample was made of PBMCs. This clonotype originated in a woman aged 18-30 years in good health and CMV-seronegative. For the CDR3, the DNA is TGTGCCAGCTCACCCGGGCAGGGGGCTTGGTGGTGGAACACTGAAGCTTTCTTT. It specifies CASSPGQGAWWWNTEAFF.